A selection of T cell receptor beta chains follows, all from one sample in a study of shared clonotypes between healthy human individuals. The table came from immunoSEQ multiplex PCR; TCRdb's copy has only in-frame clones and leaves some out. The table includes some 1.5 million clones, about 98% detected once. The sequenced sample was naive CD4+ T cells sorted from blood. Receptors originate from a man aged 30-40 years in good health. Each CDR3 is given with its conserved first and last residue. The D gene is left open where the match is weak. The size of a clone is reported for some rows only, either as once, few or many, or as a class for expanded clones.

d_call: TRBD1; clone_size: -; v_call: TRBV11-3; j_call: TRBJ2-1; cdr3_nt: TGTGCCAGCAGTCCTCCGGGACAGGGGTACAATGAGCAGTTCTTC; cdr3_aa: CASSPPGQGYNEQFF
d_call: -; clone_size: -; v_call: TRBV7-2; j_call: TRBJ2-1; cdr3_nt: TGTGCCAGCAGCTTCAGTCCCGGCGACAATGAGCAGTTCTTC; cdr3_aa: CASSFSPGDNEQFF
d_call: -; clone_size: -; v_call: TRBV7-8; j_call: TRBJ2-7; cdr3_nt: TGTGCCAGCAGCTTAGTAGGTTCTCTACCCAGCTCCTACGAGCAGTACTTC; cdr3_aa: CASSLVGSLPSSYEQYF
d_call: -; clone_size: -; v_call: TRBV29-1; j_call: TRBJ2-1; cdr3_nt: TGCAGCGTAAAACATCGAGACCCGGGCTCCTACAATGAGCAGTTCTTC; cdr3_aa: CSVKHRDPGSYNEQFF
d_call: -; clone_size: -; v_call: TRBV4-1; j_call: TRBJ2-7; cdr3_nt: TGCGCCAGCAGCCAAGAAAAGAAGAGGGGGGCCTACGAGCAGTACTTC; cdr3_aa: CASSQEKKRGAYEQYF
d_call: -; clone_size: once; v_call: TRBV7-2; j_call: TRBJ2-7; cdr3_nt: TGTGCCAGCAGCTTAGGGGGGGCAGGGGCCTACGAGCAGTACTTC; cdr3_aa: CASSLGGAGAYEQYF
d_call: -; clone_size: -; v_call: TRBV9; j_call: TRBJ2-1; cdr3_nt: TGTGCCAGCAGCCAGGAGACAGCCTCCTACAATGAGCAGTTCTTC; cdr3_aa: CASSQETASYNEQFF
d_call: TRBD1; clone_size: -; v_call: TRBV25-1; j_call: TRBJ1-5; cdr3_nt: TGTGCCAGCAGTGAATCGGGGACAGGGAGCAATCAGCCCCAGCATTTT; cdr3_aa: CASSESGTGSNQPQHF
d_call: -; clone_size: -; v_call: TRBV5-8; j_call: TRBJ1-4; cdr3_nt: TGTGCCAGCAGCTCGGAAAATGAAAAACTGTTTTTT; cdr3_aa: CASSSENEKLFF
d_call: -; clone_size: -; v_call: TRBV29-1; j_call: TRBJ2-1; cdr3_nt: TGCAGCGTTGCCTCGCGGGGTCCCAATGAGCAGTTCTTC; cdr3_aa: CSVASRGPNEQFF
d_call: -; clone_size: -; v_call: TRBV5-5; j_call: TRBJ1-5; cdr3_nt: TGTGCCAGCAGCTTGGTTAGCAATCAGCCCCAGCATTTT; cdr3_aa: CASSLVSNQPQHF
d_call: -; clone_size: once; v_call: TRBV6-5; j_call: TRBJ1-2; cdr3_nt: TGTGCCAGCAGCCCTGTAGACAGCTTCTATGGCTACACCTTC; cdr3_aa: CASSPVDSFYGYTF
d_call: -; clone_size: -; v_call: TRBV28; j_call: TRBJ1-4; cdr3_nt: TGTGCCAGCAGTGAGACCCCAGAAAAACTGTTTTTT; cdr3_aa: CASSETPEKLFF
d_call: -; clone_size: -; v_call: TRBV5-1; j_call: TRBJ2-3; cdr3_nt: TGCGCCAGCAGCTTGGAGCCTAGCGACGGTTTGGCTACGCAGTATTTT; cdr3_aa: CASSLEPSDGLATQYF
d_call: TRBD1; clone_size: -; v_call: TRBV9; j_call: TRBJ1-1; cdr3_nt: TGTGCCAGCAGCGTAGGTGATACAGGGGGATTTGGCACTGAAGCTTTCTTT; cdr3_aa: CASSVGDTGGFGTEAFF
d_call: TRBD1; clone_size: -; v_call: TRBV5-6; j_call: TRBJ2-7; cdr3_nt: TGTGCCAGCAGCCCCGGACAGGGGGCGCTTAAACCCTACGAGCAGTACTTC; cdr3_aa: CASSPGQGALKPYEQYF
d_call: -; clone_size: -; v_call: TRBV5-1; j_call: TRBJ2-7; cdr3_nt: TGCGCCAGCAGCCTGTTGGACAGCCACTACGAGCAGTACTTC; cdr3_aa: CASSLLDSHYEQYF
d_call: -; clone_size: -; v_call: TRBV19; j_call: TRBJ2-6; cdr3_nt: TGTGCCAGTAGTGGTGTAGGCTCTGGGGCCAACGTCCTGACTTTC; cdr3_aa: CASSGVGSGANVLTF
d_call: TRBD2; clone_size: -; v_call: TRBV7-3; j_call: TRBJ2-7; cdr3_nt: TGTGCCAGCAGCTTAAGGTCGGGACTAGCGGGAGGGCCAGTCTACGAGCAGTACTTC; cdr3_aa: CASSLRSGLAGGPVYEQYF
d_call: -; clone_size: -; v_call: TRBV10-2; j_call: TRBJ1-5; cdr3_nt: TGCGCCAGCAGTGATGATCTCGGCGCGAACAGCAATCAGCCCCAGCATTTT; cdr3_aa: CASSDDLGANSNQPQHF